This is a list of T cell receptor beta chains from one sample in a study of blood T cell repertoires in COVID-19. TCRdb's copy holds only in-frame clones and misses some; the assay was immunoSEQ multiplex PCR. The sample carries about 360,000 clones, roughly 77% recorded once. Sequencing was performed on peripheral blood. The receptors derive from a human donor with acute or convalescent COVID-19. The donor label of this sample is uncertain. The CDR3 runs from the conserved cysteine through the conserved F or W. Fields, in order: clone size, V gene, D gene, J gene, CDR3 DNA, CDR3 protein. D genes are given only for firm matches. For some rows the clone size is stated as once, few or many, or as a class when expanded; others skip it.

-,TRBV7-2,-,TRBJ1-1,TGTGCCAGCAGCTTATCAGGGTCGAACACTGAAGCTTTCTTT,CASSLSGSNTEAFF
-,TRBV28,-,TRBJ1-1,TGTGCCAGCAGTCTACTGACTCGAGAAGCTTTCTTT,CASSLLTREAFF
-,TRBV14,-,TRBJ1-1,TGTGCCAGCAGCTACAGGAACACTGAAGCTTTCTTT,CASSYRNTEAFF
-,TRBV18,-,TRBJ1-1,TGTGCCAGCTCACTGACAGATCAGAACACTGAAGCTTTCTTT,CASSLTDQNTEAFF
once,TRBV2,TRBD1,TRBJ1-5,TGTGCCAGCAGCGGACGACAGGGAGGCGATCAGCCCCAGCATTTT,CASSGRQGGDQPQHF
-,TRBV6-5,TRBD1,TRBJ1-1,TGTGCCAGCTTCGACAGGGGATTGTTGAACACTGAAGCTTTCTTT,CASFDRGLLNTEAFF
-,TRBV6-5,-,TRBJ1-4,TGTGCCAGCAGTCGTGTAACTAATGAAAAACTGTTTTTT,CASSRVTNEKLFF
-,TRBV24-1,TRBD2,TRBJ2-3,TGTGCCACCAGTGATTTGGGACTAGGAACAGATACGCAGTATTTT,CATSDLGLGTDTQYF
-,TRBV4-1,-,TRBJ2-7,TGCGCCAGCAGCCATGACAGTTCCTACGAGCAGTACTTC,CASSHDSSYEQYF
few,TRBV19,-,TRBJ2-1,TGTGCCAGTAGTACGGGTCAGTATTACAATGAGCAGTTCTTC,CASSTGQYYNEQFF
-,TRBV27,TRBD1,TRBJ1-2,TGTGCCAGCAGTCCCCCAGGGACAGGGAAACGCTACACCTTC,CASSPPGTGKRYTF